Listed below are T cell receptor beta chains from one sample, sequenced in a study of T-cell memory formation after mild COVID-19. TCRdb used MiXCR to reprocess the 5' RACE reads, holding one entry per CDR3 protein. Here the sample spans roughly 560,000 distinct CDR3 sequences, 20% being singletons. Sequenced sample: PBMCs or a T cell subset sorted from them (not recorded which). These receptors came from an adult woman who had mild COVID-19 (a few samples of this study predate the infection). Cell type and time point are not known. Both conserved end residues are part of each CDR3. A D gene is named only where the DNA matches it firmly. Rows give clone size only sometimes, using once, few, many, or a class for an expanded clone.

>TRBJ1-1|TRBV18|.|.
CASSSAIGQINTEAFF
TGTGCCAGCTCATCAGCAATCGGACAGATAAACACTGAAGCTTTCTTT
>TRBJ2-5|TRBV11-3|TRBD1|.
CASSYRQGKETQYF
TGTGCCAGCAGCTATCGACAGGGCAAAGAGACCCAGTACTTC
>TRBJ2-1|TRBV24-1|TRBD2|.
CATSDRRLAGSNEQFF
TGTGCCACCAGTGATCGACGACTAGCGGGGAGCAATGAGCAGTTCTTC
>TRBJ1-2|TRBV3-1|TRBD1|.
CASSQETGRSGYTF
TGTGCCAGCAGCCAAGAGACAGGGCGGTCGGGCTACACCTTC
>TRBJ2-7|TRBV29-1|.|few
CSAAGSREQYF
TGCAGCGCTGCGGGAAGCAGGGAGCAGTACTTC
>TRBJ1-2|TRBV5-1|.|many
CASSLDPNYGYTF
TGCGCCAGCAGCTTGGATCCTAACTATGGCTACACCTTC
>TRBJ2-1|TRBV29-1|.|many
CSVVTGADYNEQFF
TGCAGCGTTGTAACGGGGGCCGACTACAATGAGCAGTTCTTC
>TRBJ1-2|TRBV19|.|.
CASSIALRRAYGYTF
TGTGCCAGTAGTATAGCCCTTCGGCGGGCCTATGGCTACACCTTC
>TRBJ1-3|TRBV3-1|.|many
CASSPSATSGNTIYF
TGTGCCAGCAGCCCCTCGGCCACCTCTGGAAACACCATATATTTT
>TRBJ2-5|TRBV7-2|TRBD2|.
CASSLSGGRQETQYF
TGTGCCAGCAGCTTAAGCGGGGGGCGCCAAGAGACCCAGTACTTC
>TRBJ2-5|TRBV20-1|TRBD1|.
CSARDRGQETQYF
TGCAGTGCTAGGGACAGGGGCCAAGAGACCCAGTACTTC
>TRBJ2-3|TRBV11-2|TRBD2|few
CASSSGGGNTDTQYF
TGTGCCAGCAGCTCGGGAGGAGGTAACACAGATACGCAGTATTTT
>TRBJ2-1|TRBV7-7|.|few
CASSPTTGPGDEQFF
TGTGCCAGCAGCCCTACAACAGGGCCTGGGGATGAGCAGTTCTTC
>TRBJ2-1|TRBV12-3/TRBV12-4|.|few
CASSLEAGNEQFF
TGTGCCAGCAGTTTAGAAGCAGGGAACGAGCAGTTCTTC
>TRBJ1-1|TRBV10-3|.|few
CAISVVGNTEAFF
TGTGCCATCAGTGTTGTGGGTAACACTGAAGCTTTCTTT
>TRBJ2-1|TRBV2|.|few
CASHGDQSYNEQFF
TGTGCCAGCCATGGGGACCAATCCTACAATGAGCAGTTCTTC
>TRBJ2-1|TRBV6-7|.|.
CASSPRPGPLNEQFF
TGTGCCAGCAGTCCGCGCCCTGGGCCGCTCAACGAGCAGTTCTTC
>TRBJ2-1|TRBV7-2|.|few
CASSLARGQTFSYNEQFF
TGTGCCAGCAGCTTAGCGCGGGGACAAACCTTCTCCTACAATGAGCAGTTCTTC
>TRBJ2-7|TRBV6-2/TRBV6-3|TRBD1|few
CASSYVGQGQYF
TGTGCCAGCAGTTACGTCGGACAGGGACAGTACTTC
>TRBJ2-7|TRBV5-1|.|.
CASSRLGSGQLDSYEQYF
TGCGCCAGCAGCCGATTGGGGTCAGGACAATTAGACTCCTACGAGCAGTACTTC
>TRBJ2-1|TRBV24-1|.|few
CATSDGKLAYPYNEQFF
TGTGCCACCAGTGACGGAAAACTAGCTTACCCCTACAATGAGCAGTTCTTC
>TRBJ1-1|TRBV5-4|.|.
CASRDPGSWSTEAFF
TGTGCCAGCAGAGATCCAGGGTCCTGGAGCACTGAAGCTTTCTTT
>TRBJ2-5|TRBV5-4|.|few
CASSLDQDPYGTQYF
TGTGCCAGCAGCTTGGACCAGGACCCATATGGGACCCAGTACTTC
>TRBJ2-7|TRBV12-3/TRBV12-4|.|few
CASSPGSIEQYF
TGTGCCAGCAGTCCTGGGAGTATCGAGCAGTACTTC
>TRBJ2-1|TRBV18|.|few
CASSPDYGNEQFF
TGTGCCAGCTCACCGGATTACGGGAATGAGCAGTTCTTC
>TRBJ1-5|TRBV4-1|.|.
CASSQEGYEQVNQPQHF
TGCGCCAGCAGCCAAGAGGGGTACGAACAGGTTAATCAGCCCCAGCATTTT
>TRBJ1-5|TRBV19|TRBD1|.
CASSIKGTGLYQPQHF
TGTGCCAGTAGTATTAAAGGGACAGGTTTGTATCAGCCCCAGCATTTT
>TRBJ2-5|TRBV11-2|TRBD2|.
CASSPKPFPGLDQETQYF
TGTGCCAGCAGCCCGAAGCCCTTCCCGGGACTAGATCAAGAGACCCAGTACTTC
>TRBJ1-4|TRBV4-2|.|.
CASSQDQGGPESEKLFF
TGTGCCAGCAGCCAAGATCAGGGAGGCCCAGAGTCTGAAAAACTGTTTTTT
>TRBJ2-3|TRBV6-5|TRBD2|.
CASSYGTSFADTQYF
TGTGCCAGCAGTTACGGGACTAGCTTTGCAGATACGCAGTATTTT
>TRBJ2-1|TRBV19|TRBD2|.
CASSTRLAGRNEQFF
TGTGCCAGTAGTACGCGACTAGCGGGTCGCAATGAGCAGTTCTTC
>TRBJ1-1|TRBV27|.|.
CASSPLGLNTEAFF
TGTGCCAGCAGTCCCTTGGGGCTAAACACTGAAGCTTTCTTT
>TRBJ2-7|TRBV29-1|TRBD2|.
CSARAGTSGSYEQYF
TGCAGCGCCCGCGCCGGGACTAGCGGGAGTTACGAGCAGTACTTC
>TRBJ2-3|TRBV5-1|.|few
CASSLDEGTDTQYF
TGCGCCAGCAGCTTGGATGAGGGGACAGATACGCAGTATTTT
>TRBJ2-7|TRBV12-3/TRBV12-4|.|.
CASSLAGGVSSYEQYF
TGTGCCAGCAGTTTAGCGGGTGGGGTTAGCTCCTACGAGCAGTACTTC
>TRBJ2-4|TRBV5-5|TRBD1|.
CASSLAGQGVENIQYF
TGTGCCAGCAGCTTGGCAGGACAGGGGGTCGAAAACATTCAGTACTTC
>TRBJ2-2|TRBV12-3/TRBV12-4|TRBD2|.
CASSPWRGGGPGETGELFF
TGTGCCAGCAGCCCCTGGAGGGGCGGGGGGCCAGGAGAGACCGGGGAGCTGTTTTTT
>TRBJ2-1|TRBV4-1|TRBD2|once
CASSHHILAGYNEQFF
TGCGCCAGCAGCCACCATATACTAGCGGGGTACAATGAGCAGTTCTTC
>TRBJ1-1|TRBV6-5|.|.
CASSYSNGGRTEAFF
TGTGCCAGCAGTTACTCGAATGGGGGACGCACTGAAGCTTTCTTT
>TRBJ2-5|TRBV7-6|TRBD2|.
CASSWLGLAGGQETQYF
TGTGCCAGCAGCTGGCTGGGACTAGCGGGGGGTCAAGAGACCCAGTACTTC
>TRBJ1-4|TRBV5-1|.|.
CASSTGTFPEKLFF
TGCGCCAGCAGCACCGGGACATTCCCCGAAAAACTGTTTTTT
>TRBJ2-4|TRBV14|.|.
CASSQDGELAKNIQYF
TGTGCCAGCAGCCAAGACGGAGAGCTAGCCAAAAACATTCAGTACTTC